One T cell receptor (beta chain) is described in this entry. Antigen unknown. CDR3 size: 15 residues. The germline gives CDR1 SNHLY, CDR2 FYNNEI. The V segment lost 7 bases and the J segment 2 bases; nucleotides outside the gene matches: 7. Profiling relied on immunoSEQ multiplex PCR, and the TCRdb table lists in-frame clones only, not all of them. The sample contains approximately 110,000 clones, 85% to 90% of which appear only once. This record comes from a study of T cell responses to AZD1222 COVID-19 vaccine. Study-wide context: Some second doses came at about 4 weeks and others at about 12 weeks; these were pooled.

Study-level results: Spike-specific TCR depth and breadth grew after two AZD1222 doses. A mostly white British donor set with more females was recruited, and clonal diversity was possibly underestimated.

The sequencing here drew on peripheral blood, taken on day 0 of AZD1222 vaccination. This clonotype originated in an adult in good health. The chain uses TRBV2 and TRBJ2-5; 10 bases fit TRBD2. This CDR3 reads CASMLRTSGQETQYF. In nucleotides, the CDR3 is TGTGCCAGCATGCTCCGGACTAGCGGTCAAGAGACCCAGTACTTC.